Listed below are T cell receptor beta chains from one sample, sequenced in a study of CD8 T cells in ankylosing spondylitis. TCRdb re-called the 5' RACE reads through MiXCR, storing one row per CDR3 protein. The sample lists over 700,000 distinct CDR3 sequences; about 20% were seen once. Sequencing was done on a sample of blood, either unsorted or a sorted T cell fraction (not recorded which). The receptors stem from a male donor with ankylosing spondylitis. Both conserved end residues are part of each CDR3. The D gene is left open where the match is weak. Size values are once, few and many counts, or a class for expanded clones, and some rows have none.

cdr3_nt	cdr3_aa	d_call	clone_size	v_call	j_call
TGTGCCACCAGCAGAGATCAGGGAGTGGGGTACGAGCAGTACTTC	CATSRDQGVGYEQYF	-	-	TRBV15	TRBJ2-7
TGCAGTGCTAATCCCGGACAGGGGCAAGAGACCCAGTACTTC	CSANPGQGQETQYF	TRBD1	-	TRBV20-1	TRBJ2-5
TGTGCCACCAGTGACCACAGACGATACGACACCGGGGAGCTGTTTTTT	CATSDHRRYDTGELFF	-	many	TRBV24-1	TRBJ2-2
TGTGCCAGCGCCCCCCGGGTGTCTAGTTACAATGAGCAGTTCTTC	CASAPRVSSYNEQFF	-	many	TRBV12-3/TRBV12-4	TRBJ2-1
TGTGCCAGCAGCTTAGCGGGGACCGAAGAGACCCAGTACTTC	CASSLAGTEETQYF	-	few	TRBV7-8	TRBJ2-5
TGTGCCATCAGCCCGACATCCCGAGTTGTAGACTGGGCCTCCTACAATGAGCAGTTCTTC	CAISPTSRVVDWASYNEQFF	-	few	TRBV10-3	TRBJ2-1
TGTGCCAGCAGCTTATACGGGACTAGCGGCGGAAATGAGCAGTTCTTC	CASSLYGTSGGNEQFF	TRBD2	-	TRBV7-6	TRBJ2-1
TGCAGTGCAGGGACTAGCGGGAGGATGTGGTTCTTC	CSAGTSGRMWFF	TRBD2	many	TRBV20-1	TRBJ2-1
TGTGCCAGCAGCTCCCACACGGGTGTTTCCTATGGCTACACCTTC	CASSSHTGVSYGYTF	-	-	TRBV3-1	TRBJ1-2
TGCGCCAGCAGCTACGATGGACAGGCTGGTGAGCAGTTCTTC	CASSYDGQAGEQFF	TRBD1	-	TRBV5-1	TRBJ2-1
TGTGCCAGCAGCCAGCCCGGCGTCTCGGGGAATACGCAGTATTTT	CASSQPGVSGNTQYF	-	-	TRBV6-1	TRBJ2-3
TGTGCCAGCAGTTTAGTATACTACGAGCAGTACTTC	CASSLVYYEQYF	-	many	TRBV27	TRBJ2-7
TGTGCCAGCAGCTTAAGCCCCCTAAGCGGGGGGGCCGGGGAGCTGTTTTTT	CASSLSPLSGGAGELFF	TRBD2	few	TRBV7-8	TRBJ2-2
TGCAGTGCACATAGGATGGCTGAGCGGGGGGGCCTCCAAGAGACCCAGTACTTC	CSAHRMAERGGLQETQYF	TRBD2	-	TRBV20-1	TRBJ2-5
TGCAGCGTTGAAGAAGACTACGAGCAGTACTTC	CSVEEDYEQYF	-	-	TRBV29-1	TRBJ2-7
TGCAGCGTTGAAGATCCGAGGGTTCGGGCTTTCTTT	CSVEDPRVRAFF	-	few	TRBV29-1	TRBJ1-1
TGTGCCAGCAGCTTGACGAAAGGGAATGAGCAGTTCTTC	CASSLTKGNEQFF	-	many	TRBV7-6	TRBJ2-1
TGTGCCAGCAGCCCGGGACTAGCGGGAGGCCCTACCTACAATGAGCAGTTCTTC	CASSPGLAGGPTYNEQFF	TRBD2	-	TRBV12-3/TRBV12-4	TRBJ2-1
TGTGCCAGCAGTTTCCAGGCCGAGAAGTACTTC	CASSFQAEKYF	-	few	TRBV12-3/TRBV12-4	TRBJ2-5
TGTGCCAGCAGTGAACGCTCGGGGTTGCATGAGCAGTTCTTC	CASSERSGLHEQFF	-	-	TRBV6-1	TRBJ2-1
TGTGCCAGCAGCTTAGCGTGGGTAGGGGGAAACACTGAAGCTTTCTTT	CASSLAWVGGNTEAFF	-	few	TRBV7-2	TRBJ1-1
TGTGCCAGCAGCTTAGCGCCTGGACTAGCGGGGAACTTAAACCAAGAGACCCAGTACTTC	CASSLAPGLAGNLNQETQYF	TRBD2	-	TRBV11-1	TRBJ2-5
TGTGCCAGCAGCTTAGGCCGGGAGGGTATTAATGAGCAGTTCTTC	CASSLGREGINEQFF	TRBD2	few	TRBV7-2	TRBJ2-1
TGCGCCAGCAGCCAAGGGACTAGCGGAACGAACACCGGGGAGCTGTTTTTT	CASSQGTSGTNTGELFF	TRBD2	few	TRBV4-3	TRBJ2-2
TGCAGCGCCCGTCAGATGGGATTGGACACTGAAGCTTTCTTT	CSARQMGLDTEAFF	-	-	TRBV29-1	TRBJ1-1
TGCAGTGCTAGAGCGATAGGGGAGACCCAGTACTTC	CSARAIGETQYF	-	-	TRBV20-1	TRBJ2-5
TGTGCCAGCAGCGACCGGACAGGGAACTACGAGCAGTACTTC	CASSDRTGNYEQYF	TRBD1	-	TRBV7-8	TRBJ2-7
TGTGCCAGCAGTTACAGGGGAACAGGGGGCGAGCAGTACTTC	CASSYRGTGGEQYF	TRBD1	few	TRBV6-2/TRBV6-3	TRBJ2-7
TGCAGTGCTAGAGAAGGGGTAAAGGATCAGCCCCAGCATTTT	CSAREGVKDQPQHF	-	few	TRBV20-1	TRBJ1-5
TGTGCCAGCAGCGTAGCCGGGCCGGTCGGGGGGTACACCGGGGAGCTGTTTTTT	CASSVAGPVGGYTGELFF	TRBD2	-	TRBV9	TRBJ2-2
TGTGCCAGCAGACCCGGGACAGAAAGCACAGATACGCAGTATTTT	CASRPGTESTDTQYF	TRBD1	-	TRBV6-1	TRBJ2-3
TGTGCCAGCAGTTCCCTCCTCACAGAGCAGTTCTTC	CASSSLLTEQFF	-	-	TRBV7-6	TRBJ2-1
TGCAGCGTTGTTGAGGGAGCGGCCTCCTACGAGCAGTACTTC	CSVVEGAASYEQYF	-	once	TRBV29-1	TRBJ2-7
TGCAGCACCGAAGGGAGGTCTGAAGCTTTCTTT	CSTEGRSEAFF	-	-	TRBV29-1	TRBJ1-1
TGCAGCGTACCCCGACCCGAGAACACTGAAGCTTTCTTT	CSVPRPENTEAFF	-	few	TRBV29-1	TRBJ1-1
TGCGCCAGCAGCAAGGGACAGGCAGCGGAAGCTTTCTTT	CASSKGQAAEAFF	TRBD1	few	TRBV5-1	TRBJ1-1
TGTGCCAGCAGCCTCCTTACTCCAAATGAGCAGTTCTTC	CASSLLTPNEQFF	-	few	TRBV3-1	TRBJ2-1
TGTGCCAGCAGCCCCCGGGACAGGGTAACCCAAGCCAAAAACATTCAGTACTTC	CASSPRDRVTQAKNIQYF	TRBD1	-	TRBV11-2	TRBJ2-4
TGCAGCGTTGAAGATCCGGGGGTCGGGGAGCTGTTTTTT	CSVEDPGVGELFF	-	-	TRBV29-1	TRBJ2-2
TGTGCCAGCAGCCCTCAGGGGGCGTTAAGATCAGGCGGGGAGCTGTTTTTT	CASSPQGALRSGGELFF	TRBD1	-	TRBV7-3	TRBJ2-2
TGTGCCAGCAGTGAGATTGGCAGGACCCTAGGGAACAATGAGCAGTTCTTC	CASSEIGRTLGNNEQFF	-	few	TRBV25-1	TRBJ2-1
TGTGCCAGCAGTTTATCGGTCTCTAGCGAATACTACGAGCAGTACTTC	CASSLSVSSEYYEQYF	-	-	TRBV27	TRBJ2-7
TGTGCCAGCAGTCCAAGGATAGTAAACACTGAAGCTTTCTTT	CASSPRIVNTEAFF	-	many	TRBV12-3/TRBV12-4	TRBJ1-1
TGTGCCAGCAGTAACAGAACGACAGGCGGGGCCAACGTCCTGACTTTC	CASSNRTTGGANVLTF	-	once	TRBV6-2/TRBV6-3	TRBJ2-6
TGTGCCAGCAGTTACTCGTGGCAGAGGGATGAGCAGTTCTTC	CASSYSWQRDEQFF	-	-	TRBV6-5	TRBJ2-1